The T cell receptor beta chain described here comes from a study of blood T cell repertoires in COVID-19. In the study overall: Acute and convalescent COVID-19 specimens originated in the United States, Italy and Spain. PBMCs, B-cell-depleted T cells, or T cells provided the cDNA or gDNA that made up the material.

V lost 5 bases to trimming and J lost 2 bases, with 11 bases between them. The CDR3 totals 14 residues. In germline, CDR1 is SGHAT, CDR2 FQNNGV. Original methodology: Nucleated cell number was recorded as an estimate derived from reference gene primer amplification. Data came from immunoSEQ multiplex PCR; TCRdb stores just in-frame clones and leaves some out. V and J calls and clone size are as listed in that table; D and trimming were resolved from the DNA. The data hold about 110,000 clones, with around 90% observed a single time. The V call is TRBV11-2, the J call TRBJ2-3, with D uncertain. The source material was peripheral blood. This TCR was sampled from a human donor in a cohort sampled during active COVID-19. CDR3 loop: CASSPEALTDTQYF. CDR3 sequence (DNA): TGTGCCAGCAGCCCCGAGGCCCTCACAGATACGCAGTATTTT.